This is a list of T cell receptor beta chains from one sample in a study of cytomegalovirus exposure and HLA in healthy donors. Method: immunoSEQ multiplex PCR; TCRdb's copy keeps in-frame clones and lacks some. The sample includes more than 95,000 clones, approximately 81% of them seen just once. Input material: PBMCs. The receptors come from a man aged 30-40 years in good health and CMV-seronegative. The CDR3 runs from the conserved cysteine through the conserved F or W. D genes are given only for firm matches. Size is stated for part of the rows, as once, few or many counts, or as a class when the clone is expanded.

>TRBV5-8|NA|13|TRBJ2-7|NA
TGTGCCAGCACCCCGCGAGCGTCCTACGAGCAGTACTTC
CASTPRASYEQYF
>TRBV27|TRBD2|15|TRBJ2-2|NA
TGTGCCAGCACTCATGGTGGCGGGAGACCCGGGGAGCTGTTTTTT
CASTHGGGRPGELFF
>TRBV5-1|NA|14|TRBJ2-5|NA
TGCGCCAGCAGTTTCTCCCCTCTTCAAGAGACCCAGTACTTC
CASSFSPLQETQYF
>TRBV30|TRBD2|15|TRBJ2-3|NA
TGTGCCTGGAGTCCTGGTAGCGGGAGGATAGATACGCAGTATTTT
CAWSPGSGRIDTQYF
>TRBV7-2|NA|15|TRBJ1-5|few
TGTGCCAGCAGCTTACTGTTACAGAGCAATCAGCCCCAGCATTTT
CASSLLLQSNQPQHF
>TRBV5-8|NA|16|TRBJ1-3|NA
TGTGCCAGCAGCTTAAGTCCCAAGGGGTACGGAAACACCATATATTTT
CASSLSPKGYGNTIYF
>TRBV5-4|TRBD2|15|TRBJ2-7|NA
TGTGCCAGCAGCCCAGGGGGACTAGCGGACTACGAGCAGTACTTC
CASSPGGLADYEQYF
>TRBV4-1|NA|16|TRBJ1-5|NA
TGCGCCAGCAGCCAAGCCACCGGGGGTAGCAATCAGCCCCAGCATTTT
CASSQATGGSNQPQHF
>TRBV4-1|TRBD1|15|TRBJ1-5|NA
TGCGCCAGCAGCCAAGAAGCACAGGGGTACTCCCCCCAGCATTTT
CASSQEAQGYSPQHF
>TRBV16|TRBD1|18|TRBJ1-5|NA
TGTGCCAGCAGCCTCAGGACAGGGAGACTATTGAGCAATCAGCCCCAGCATTTT
CASSLRTGRLLSNQPQHF
>TRBV29-1|TRBD2|14|TRBJ2-1|NA
TGCAGCATAAAGCTAGCGGGTCATTACAATGAGCAGTTCTTC
CSIKLAGHYNEQFF
>TRBV2|TRBD2|19|TRBJ2-3|once
TGTGCCAACGCTCCCGCTGGGCTAGCGGGGGCCTCTAGCACAGATACGCAGTATTTT
CANAPAGLAGASSTDTQYF
>TRBV18|TRBD1|16|TRBJ2-1|NA
TGTGCCAGCTCACCACCGGGACAGGGGGCCGGGGATGAGCAGTTCTTC
CASSPPGQGAGDEQFF
>TRBV27|TRBD1|13|TRBJ1-1|NA
TGTGCCAGCAGTATGACAGGGAGGACTGAAGCTTTCTTT
CASSMTGRTEAFF
>TRBV11-2|TRBD2|18|TRBJ2-2|once
TGTGCCAGCAGCCCCCGTGATCGGGGGGGCCCCCACACCGGGGAGCTGTTTTTT
CASSPRDRGGPHTGELFF
>TRBV7-2|TRBD2|15|TRBJ2-7|NA
TGTGCCAGCAGCCCGTGGGCGGGGGGGATCTACGAGCAGTACTTC
CASSPWAGGIYEQYF
>TRBV7-8|NA|15|TRBJ2-7|few
TGTGCCAGCAGCCCCCCTACAGGGCCCAGGTACGAGCAGTACTTC
CASSPPTGPRYEQYF
>TRBV5-1|NA|14|TRBJ1-3|NA
TGCGCCAGCAGGGAACAGGTCTCTGGAAACACCATATATTTT
CASREQVSGNTIYF
>TRBV5-4|NA|15|TRBJ2-3|NA
TGTGCCACCCGGAAGGGGTACGTGAGCACAGATACGCAGTATTTT
CATRKGYVSTDTQYF
>TRBV6-5|NA|13|TRBJ1-4|NA
TGTGCCAGCCGGGACTCCTTGAAGGAAAAACTGTTTTTT
CASRDSLKEKLFF
>TRBV4-2|NA|15|TRBJ2-5|NA
TGTGCCAGCAGCCAAGATAGGGAGATATCGGAGACCCAGTACTTC
CASSQDREISETQYF
>TRBV7-9|TRBD1|11|TRBJ1-3|NA
TGTGCCAGCAGCCCCAGACAGGGGCTATATTTT
CASSPRQGLYF
>TRBV5-1|NA|15|TRBJ2-3|NA
TGCGCCACCTACAGGACGGAAGATAGCACAGATACGCAGTATTTT
CATYRTEDSTDTQYF
>TRBV6-1|TRBD1|15|TRBJ2-7|once
TGTGCCAGCAGTGAAGCCGGCGGGACAGGGTTGAGGCAGTACTTC
CASSEAGGTGLRQYF
>TRBV5-6|TRBD2|14|TRBJ2-2|once
TGTGCCAGCAGGGGACTAGCAAACACCGGGGAGCTGTTTTTT
CASRGLANTGELFF
>TRBV2|TRBD1|15|TRBJ1-4|few
TGTGCCAGGGGACAGGGGCCCGCAACTAATGAAAAACTGTTTTTT
CARGQGPATNEKLFF
>TRBV9|NA|17|TRBJ2-7|NA
TGTGCCAGCAGCGTAGTGCCAGGGTCCCTAAACACCTACGAGCAGTACTTC
CASSVVPGSLNTYEQYF
>TRBV6-5|TRBD1|14|TRBJ1-1|NA
TGTGCCAGCAGTAGGGACAGAAAGAACACTGAAGCTTTCTTT
CASSRDRKNTEAFF
>TRBV4-1|NA|16|TRBJ1-5|NA
TGCGCCAGCAGCCAAGACGGGGGTTATGGTAATCAGCCCCAGCATTTT
CASSQDGGYGNQPQHF
>TRBV6-5|NA|13|TRBJ2-5|NA
TGTGCCAGCAGTTTTTCAGGGGAAGAGACCCAGTACTTC
CASSFSGEETQYF
>TRBV7-2|TRBD1|15|TRBJ2-7|NA
TGTGCCAGCAGTAAACCGGGACAGGGTGGGACCGAGCAGTACTTC
CASSKPGQGGTEQYF